These T cell receptor beta chains were read from a single sample in a study of blood T cell repertoires in COVID-19. Libraries were prepared by immunoSEQ multiplex PCR; TCRdb keeps only in-frame clonotypes and omits some of them. The data show about 320,000 clones, with about 88% seen just once and 2.6% held by the top ten. The sequenced sample consisted of PBMCs or T cells enriched from blood (not recorded which). The receptors come from a man aged 55 to 69 who had recovered from COVID-19. The CDR3 runs from the conserved cysteine through the conserved F or W. The D gene is left open where the match is weak.

D gene	V gene	J gene	CDR3 protein
NA	TRBV9	TRBJ1-6	CASSTRDGSSYNSPLHF
NA	TRBV4-1	TRBJ2-1	CASSQDPGYYNEQFF
NA	TRBV18	TRBJ2-3	CASSPQRGTDTQYF
TRBD1	TRBV7-9	TRBJ1-5	CASTSGTGGIQPQHF
NA	TRBV27	TRBJ1-5	CASSRKGRNQPQHF
TRBD2	TRBV2	TRBJ2-2	CASSEPTSGTPNTGELFF
TRBD1	TRBV13	TRBJ2-1	CASSLGIGTGIDEQFF
TRBD1	TRBV27	TRBJ2-7	CASKTRTGRTGPLEQYF
TRBD1	TRBV9	TRBJ1-2	CASSGRTGDGYTF
NA	TRBV15	TRBJ2-5	CATSRDRGTEETQYF
NA	TRBV27	TRBJ2-3	CASSLWGVDGTDTQYF
TRBD1	TRBV7-2	TRBJ1-2	CASSSDRARGYTF
NA	TRBV7-9	TRBJ2-1	CASSPSGQGPDNEQFF
TRBD2	TRBV14	TRBJ2-1	CASNPIAGVGSYNEQFF
NA	TRBV25-1	TRBJ2-7	CARSHIRRGNKEGEQYF
NA	TRBV30	TRBJ1-5	CAWSSRMGGQPQHF
NA	TRBV19	TRBJ2-2	CASSNRENTGELFF
NA	TRBV5-6	TRBJ2-7	CASSSLKYEQYF
TRBD1	TRBV5-1	TRBJ2-1	CASSLRDSNNEQFF
TRBD1	TRBV11-2	TRBJ1-2	CASSLLRGRGYGYTF
TRBD2	TRBV18	TRBJ2-7	CASSPPGLASLYEQYF
NA	TRBV28	TRBJ1-2	CASSLGGNYGYTF
TRBD1	TRBV24-1	TRBJ1-4	CATSDRTGLNEKLFF
NA	TRBV20-1	TRBJ1-1	CSASQFSNTEAFF
NA	TRBV6-5	TRBJ1-5	CASERQAHSNQPQHF
NA	TRBV6-5	TRBJ2-7	CATMSPKYYEQYF
NA	TRBV3-1/TRBV3-2	TRBJ2-1	CASSQDLPGVGSEQFF
NA	TRBV9	TRBJ2-5	CASSLSGTKQETQYF
NA	TRBV4-2	TRBJ1-6	CASSQEPRGNSPLHF
TRBD1	TRBV9	TRBJ1-3	CASSATRDRAGNTIYF
NA	TRBV9	TRBJ1-3	CASSAGGGRGNTIYF
TRBD1	TRBV7-2	TRBJ1-5	CASSDHLYGTDHNQPQHF
NA	TRBV7-9	TRBJ1-2	CASSLADSYGYTF
TRBD1	TRBV27	TRBJ2-5	CASRRQGGKTQYF
TRBD1	TRBV10-3	TRBJ2-2	CAISKGQGPGELFF
NA	TRBV3-1/TRBV3-2	TRBJ1-2	CASSLRDSVYGYTF
NA	TRBV18	TRBJ1-4	CASSPGLRGVSEKLFF
NA	TRBV20-1	TRBJ1-5	CSASTGYSNQPQHF
NA	TRBV9	TRBJ2-7	CASSVDGNSAYEQYF
NA	TRBV27	TRBJ2-2	CASSLFRVDTGELFF
NA	TRBV5-5	TRBJ1-1	CASSLLQTDLNTEAFF
NA	TRBV14	TRBJ2-1	CASSQLAKEYKFF
TRBD1	TRBV9	TRBJ2-7	CASSVSDRAIYEQYF
NA	TRBV3-1/TRBV3-2	TRBJ2-1	CASSQLAENNEQFF
TRBD2	TRBV5-6	TRBJ2-1	CASSLPGLAGGGYNEQFF
TRBD2	TRBV5-1	TRBJ2-1	CASSSSGSSYNEQFF
TRBD2	TRBV2	TRBJ2-7	CASTRRGGEQYF
NA	TRBV5-6	TRBJ1-6	CASSVRTANSPLHF
NA	TRBV5-1	TRBJ2-3	CASSFGSSKPDTQYF